Shown below are 5 T cell receptor beta chains from a single sample sequenced in a study of T cell responses to AZD1222 COVID-19 vaccine. TCRdb's table, derived via immunoSEQ multiplex PCR, lists solely in-frame clones and lacks some. The sample gives approximately 150,000 clones, 90% to 95% of which show up once; about 4.1% is in the top ten. The sample was peripheral blood, taken 28 days after the second AZD1222 dose. These receptor sequences come from an adult who received the AZD1222 COVID-19 vaccine.

The chain recombines TRBV4-3 with TRBJ2-2; D unresolved. The germline V gene has CDR1 LGHNA and CDR2 YSLEER. The CDR3 runs to 14 residues. V lost 1 base and J lost 2, with 5 bases in between. The CDR3: CASSQGQNTGELFF. For the CDR3, the DNA is TGCGCCAGCAGCCAAGGGCAAAACACCGGGGAGCTGTTTTTT.

The chain uses TRBV6-5 and TRBJ1-3, with TRBD1 matching 9 bases. The germline gives CDR1 MNHEY, CDR2 SVGAGI. V lost 5 bases and J lost 4; bases outside the gene matches: 6. The CDR3 consists of 15 residues. The CDR3 DNA sequence: TGTGCCAGCAGTCCCCGGACAGGGGTGGGAAACACCATATATTTT. Its translation is CASSPRTGVGNTIYF.

This clone was counted only a few times. The CDR3 reads CASSQDSGVNTIYF. In nucleotides, the CDR3 is TGCGCCAGCAGCCAAGATTCCGGAGTAAACACCATATATTTT. The chain combines TRBV4-3 with TRBJ1-3, with unresolved D. The CDR3 has 14 residues. V lost 0 bases and J lost 6, with 9 bases in between. Germline CDR1 and CDR2: LGHNA and YSLEER.

The J gene is TRBJ1-6, the V gene TRBV14, with D perhaps matching TRBD1 (6 bases). Trimming removed 2 bases from V and 10 bases from J, with 9 bases in between. The CDR3 length is 13 residues. The germline CDR1 and CDR2 sequences are SGHDN and FVKESK. This CDR3 is CASSQTGHSPLHF. CDR3 coding DNA: TGTGCCAGCAGCCAAACAGGGCACTCACCCCTCCACTTT.

This clone was observed a handful of times. The genes are TRBV10-3 and TRBJ2-7; 13 bases line up with TRBD2. The CDR3 has 15 residues. Germline values: CDR1 ENHRY, CDR2 SYGVKD. Unmatched junction bases numbered 8, after V lost 6 bases and J lost 6 bases. DNA of the CDR3: TGTGCCATCAGCCCGACTAGCGGGGGGACTTTCGAGCAGTACTTC. As protein: CAISPTSGGTFEQYF.